This T cell receptor beta chain was obtained from a study of cytomegalovirus exposure and HLA in healthy donors. Both 60 Vbeta primers and 13 Jbeta primers went into the PCR. In the original processing: Roughly 81 million unique TCR beta chains, 10 million to 14 million shared, were counted in a later analysis. TCRdb keeps only in-frame clones here, not all; method: immunoSEQ multiplex PCR. That table is the source of V, J and clone size, and D and trimming were worked out from the DNA. The profile shows over 150,000 clones, 82% of them singletons. The germline CDR1 and CDR2 sequences are SGDLS and YYNGEE. The length of the CDR3 is 16 residues. Trimming took 3 bases from V and 4 from J; bases not matched to a gene: 9. Unrecorded immune exposures were likely, despite nominal health at sampling. A word on this clone: Antigen: not known.

Study-wide points: It was only CMV serostatus that was available as immune exposure information.

Sequenced input: PBMCs. The V call is TRBV9, the J call TRBJ2-1, with TRBD2 matching over 8 bases. The TCR originated in a man aged 50 to 60 in good health and CMV-seropositive. The CDR3 bases are TGTGCCAGCAGCGCTGGGAGCGGGAGTAGATACAATGAGCAGTTCTTC. Translation gives CASSAGSGSRYNEQFF.